This TCR beta chain stems from a study of control samples from healthy donors and cancer patients. The CDR3 runs 12 residues. V lost 1 base and J 5 bases, leaving 3 bases between the germline ends. Generated by immunoSEQ multiplex PCR, the TCRdb table keeps only in-frame clones and is missing some. This table has 70,000 or so clones, about 87% appearing once. The receptor comes from a man aged 50-60 years in good health. This sequence joins TRBV12-3 or TRBV12-4 and TRBJ1-3; D uncertain. Sequencing was carried out using blood. CDR3 loop: CASSLDRNTIYF. CDR3 DNA: TGTGCCAGCAGTTTAGATAGAAACACCATATATTTT.